One sample yielded the 18 T cell receptor beta chains listed below, sequenced in a study of beta chain features in type 1 diabetes. Reverse transcribing all isolated RNA meant expressed TCRB transcripts were sequenced. Measured with immunoSEQ multiplex PCR; TCRdb has only the in-frame clones, and not every one. The sample has 900,000 or so clones, roughly a sixth seen once. The source material was naive CD4+ T cells from blood. Receptors were obtained from a woman between 18 and 29 years old in good health.

The CDR3 coding sequence is TGTGCCAGCACTGGACAAGTACGCGGAAACACCATATATTTT. It yields the protein CASTGQVRGNTIYF. The V gene is TRBV2, the J gene TRBJ1-3; TRBD1 might be the D (5 bases). The germline V gene has CDR1 SNHLY and CDR2 FYNNEI. V shed 7 bases and J shed 4 bases, with 14 bases lying between them. The CDR3 spans 14 residues.

This clone was picked up a small number of times. The V gene is TRBV7-9, the J gene TRBJ1-2; 7 nucleotides align to TRBD1. CDR3 size: 15 residues. J lost 4 bases, V lost 2 bases, and 7 bases had no gene match. Germline CDR1 and CDR2: SEHNR and FQNEAQ (reference sequence). CDR3 region: CASSLNTGAPYGYTF. DNA of the CDR3: TGTGCCAGCAGCTTAAATACAGGGGCCCCCTATGGCTACACCTTC.

The chain combines TRBV7-9 with TRBJ2-1; TRBD2 aligns across 10 bases. Trimming cost V 1 base and J 5 bases; bases outside gene matches: 14. The CDR3 runs to 19 residues. CDR1 and CDR2 from the germline V gene are SEHNR and FQNEAQ (reference sequence). The CDR3 DNA is TGTGCCAGCAGCTTAGATTCGGGCAGGGTAGGACTAGCGGACAATGAGCAGTTCTTC. Protein product: CASSLDSGRVGLADNEQFF.

This clone came up a few times. The chain joins TRBV5-1 to TRBJ1-1, with 10 bases lining up with TRBD1. The CDR3 spans 15 residues. The germline gives CDR1 SGHRS, CDR2 YFSETQ. Losses at the gene ends were 4 bases for V and 5 bases for J; bases not matched to a gene: 8. As DNA, the CDR3 is TGCGCCAGCAGCGAACGACAGGGGGCGAGGACTGAAGCTTTCTTT. This translates into CASSERQGARTEAFF.

This clone was detected only a few times. Other DNA sequences in this sample translate to the same CDR3. The genes are TRBV6-5 and TRBJ2-7, with TRBD1 identical over 9 bases. The J segment lost 4 bases and the V segment lost 0 bases, leaving 1 base of the junction unmatched. CDR3 length: 14 amino acids. The germline CDR1 and CDR2 sequences are MNHEY and SVGAGI. The chain's CDR3 is CASSYSGQGYEQYF. The CDR3 DNA sequence: TGTGCCAGCAGTTACTCGGGACAGGGTTACGAGCAGTACTTC.

This clone was detected a few times. The DNA for the CDR3 is TGTGCCAGCTCACCCCGGGCTAGCGGGAACCACGAGCAGTACTTC. This codes for CASSPRASGNHEQYF. J is TRBJ2-7 and V is TRBV18, with TRBD2 identical over 9 bases. CDR1 and CDR2 from the germline V gene are KGHSH and LQKENI. This CDR3 comprises 15 residues. V shed 3 bases and J 5 bases; nucleotides not matched to a gene: 8.

This chain links TRBV15 with TRBJ2-1; TRBD2 matches at 13 bases. This CDR3 region has 17 residues. CDR1 and CDR2 (germline): LNHNV, YYDKDF (reference sequence). Trimming removed 0 bases from V and 7 bases from J; junction bases left unmatched: 6. DNA for the CDR3: TGTGCCACCAGCAGAGACATTGGGGGACTAGCGGGGAATGAGCAGTTCTTC. Its translation: CATSRDIGGLAGNEQFF.

The V call is TRBV28, the J call TRBJ2-2, with a possible D match to TRBD1 (5 bases). The CDR3 is made up of 12 amino acids. Trimming removed 5 bases at V and 7 bases at J, with 8 bases between. Germline values: CDR1 MDHEN, CDR2 SYDVKM. In nucleotides, the CDR3 is TGTGCCAGCAGTCAAAGGGGCGGGGAGCTGTTTTTT. Its protein is CASSQRGGELFF.

The chain uses TRBV11-1 and TRBJ2-7; 11 bases are shared with TRBD2. Germline V CDR1 and CDR2: SGHAT, FQDESV (reference sequence). This CDR3 is 15 amino acids long. V dropped 1 base and J dropped 3; count of bases not matched to a gene: 2. CDR3 amino acids: CASSLELAGVYEQYF. The CDR3, as DNA: TGTGCCAGCAGCTTAGAACTAGCGGGAGTCTACGAGCAGTACTTC.

J is TRBJ2-7 and V is TRBV13; 11 bases fit TRBD1. Looked up from germline, CDR1 is PRHDT and CDR2 is FYEKMQ (reference sequence). The CDR3 sequence is 17 residues long. V dropped 3 bases and J dropped 2; count of bases not matched to a gene: 9. This chain's CDR3 is CASSFFQPGQGAYEQYF. DNA for the CDR3: TGTGCCAGCAGCTTTTTCCAACCGGGACAGGGGGCCTACGAGCAGTACTTC.

This clone was seen a few times. This sequence joins TRBV19 and TRBJ2-1; tentative D call: TRBD2 (5 bases). Trimming took off 1 base at V and 0 bases at J, with 10 bases between the two ends. The CDR3 runs to 16 residues. Germline V gives CDR1 LNHDA, CDR2 SQIVND (reference sequence). CDR3 residues: CASSIVSGSSYNEQFF. The CDR3, as DNA: TGTGCCAGTAGTATAGTATCGGGAAGCTCCTACAATGAGCAGTTCTTC.

V and J are TRBV19 and TRBJ2-2, with a possible D match to TRBD2 (5 bases). The ends were cut back, 4 bases at V and 4 bases at J, with 16 bases in the middle. Germline values: CDR1 LNHDA, CDR2 SQIVND (reference sequence). The CDR3 loop spans 16 amino acids. The CDR3 DNA is TGTGCCAGTAGTACACAGCTCGGGGTTTTCACCGGGGAGCTGTTTTTT. It yields the protein CASSTQLGVFTGELFF.

The rearrangement links TRBV5-4 to TRBJ2-2; TRBD2 is a possible D gene (6 bases). Trimming stripped 4 bases from V and 5 bases from J, with 18 bases between. The CDR3 covers 16 residues. From germline, CDR1 is SGHNT and CDR2 YYREEE (reference sequence). CDR3 sequence reads: CASSPRDSTQTGELFF. The CDR3 nucleotides read TGTGCCAGCAGCCCCCGGGACTCGACCCAGACCGGGGAGCTGTTTTTT.

This clone was counted a few times. The gene calls are TRBV29-1 and TRBJ2-5; D perhaps matches TRBD1 (6 bases). CDR1 and CDR2 from the germline V gene are SQVTM and ANQGSEA. V lost 0 bases and J 0 bases, leaving 11 bases between the germline ends. CDR3 length equals 15 residues. The CDR3 here is CSVEDRGQYQETQYF. CDR3 nucleotide sequence: TGCAGCGTTGAAGATCGAGGACAGTACCAAGAGACCCAGTACTTC.

The chain couples TRBV5-4 to TRBJ2-1; 7 bases map to TRBD1. Germline V gene data show CDR1 as SGHNT and CDR2 as YYREEE (reference sequence). V lost 8 bases and J lost 5; bases outside the gene matches: 13. The CDR3 runs to 15 residues. CDR3 DNA sequence: TGTGCCAGTGAACCACCGGGACAGAGGAACAATGAGCAGTTCTTC. Amino acids: CASEPPGQRNNEQFF.

This sequence joins TRBV5-6 and TRBJ2-1; 7 bases are a match to TRBD2. Trimming at V came to 6 bases and at J to 8 bases, leaving 14 bases not matched to a gene. The CDR3 is 15 residues long. From germline, CDR1 is SGHDT and CDR2 YYEEEE. As DNA, the CDR3 is TGTGCCAGCAACCCGAGGGGCGGGAGACGCGATGAGCAGTTCTTC. Its protein product is CASNPRGGRRDEQFF.

This clone showed up just a few times. J is TRBJ2-2 and V is TRBV15, with 14 bases lining up with TRBD2. V shed 0 bases, J shed 4 bases, and the junction held 7 bases outside the gene matches. Germline lookup yields CDR1 LNHNV and CDR2 YYDKDF (reference sequence). This CDR3 has 19 amino acids. The CDR3 nucleotides read TGTGCCACCAGCAGAGAAGGGACTAGCGGGAGTATTATCACCGGGGAGCTGTTTTTT. Encoded protein: CATSREGTSGSIITGELFF. The full variable domain, with the rest looked up from reference TRBV15 and TRBJ2-2, is DAMVIQNPRYQVTQFGKPVTLSCSQTLNHNVMYWYQQKSSQAPKLLFHYYDKDFNNEADTPDNFQSRRPNTSFCFLDIRSPGLGDTAMYLCATSREGTSGSIITGELFFGEGSRLTVL.

This clone was counted only a few times. The DNA of the CDR3 is TGTGCCACCAGCAGAGATGCGACAGGAGAGACCCAGTACTTC. It is translated as CATSRDATGETQYF. The chain employs TRBV15 and TRBJ2-5; D may be TRBD1 (6 bases). The CDR3 loop spans 14 amino acids. Germline-derived CDR1 and CDR2 are LNHNV and YYDKDF (reference sequence). V was shortened by 0 bases and J by 4 bases, with 9 bases between the two germline ends.